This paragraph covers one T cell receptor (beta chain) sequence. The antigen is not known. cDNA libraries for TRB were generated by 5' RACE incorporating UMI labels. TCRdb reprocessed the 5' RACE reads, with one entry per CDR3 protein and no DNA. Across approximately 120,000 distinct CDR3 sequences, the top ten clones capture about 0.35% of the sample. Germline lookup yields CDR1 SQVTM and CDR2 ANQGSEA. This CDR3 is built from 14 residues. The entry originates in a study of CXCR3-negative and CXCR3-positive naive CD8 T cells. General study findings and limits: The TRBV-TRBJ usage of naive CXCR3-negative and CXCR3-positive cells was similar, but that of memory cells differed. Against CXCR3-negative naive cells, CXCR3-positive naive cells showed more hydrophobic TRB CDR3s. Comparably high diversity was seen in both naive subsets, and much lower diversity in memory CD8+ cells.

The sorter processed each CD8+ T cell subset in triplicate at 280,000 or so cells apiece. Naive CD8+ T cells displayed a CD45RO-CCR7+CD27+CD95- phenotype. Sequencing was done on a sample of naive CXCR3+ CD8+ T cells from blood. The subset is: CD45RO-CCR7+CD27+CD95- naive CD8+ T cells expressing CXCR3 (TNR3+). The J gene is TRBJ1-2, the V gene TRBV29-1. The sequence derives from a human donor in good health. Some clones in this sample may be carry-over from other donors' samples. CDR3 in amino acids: CSVPGHYFNYGYTF.